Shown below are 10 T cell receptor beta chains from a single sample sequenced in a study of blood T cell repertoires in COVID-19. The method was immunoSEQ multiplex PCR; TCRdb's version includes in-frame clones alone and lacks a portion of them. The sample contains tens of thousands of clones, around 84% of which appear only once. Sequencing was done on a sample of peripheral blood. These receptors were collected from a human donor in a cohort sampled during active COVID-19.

CDR3: CASSHRGLSEKLFF. CDR3 coding DNA: TGTGCCAGCAGTCACAGGGGGTTAAGTGAAAAACTGTTTTTT. The chain uses TRBV28 and TRBJ1-4, with 8 positions matching TRBD1. The CDR3 has 14 amino acids. The germline gives CDR1 MDHEN, CDR2 SYDVKM. V was clipped by 5 bases and J by 7 bases; unmatched bases: 6.

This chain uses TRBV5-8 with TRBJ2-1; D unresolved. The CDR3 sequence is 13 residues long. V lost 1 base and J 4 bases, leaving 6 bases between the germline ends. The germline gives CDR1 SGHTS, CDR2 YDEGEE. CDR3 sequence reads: CASSLTDYNEQFF. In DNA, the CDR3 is TGTGCCAGCAGCTTGACAGATTACAATGAGCAGTTCTTC.

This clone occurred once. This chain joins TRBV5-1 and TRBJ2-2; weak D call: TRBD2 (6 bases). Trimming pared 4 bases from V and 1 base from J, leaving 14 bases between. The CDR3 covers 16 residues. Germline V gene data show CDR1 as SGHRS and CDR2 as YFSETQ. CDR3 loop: CASSPEGTQNTGELFF. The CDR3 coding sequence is TGCGCCAGCAGCCCGGAGGGGACTCAGAACACCGGGGAGCTGTTTTTT.

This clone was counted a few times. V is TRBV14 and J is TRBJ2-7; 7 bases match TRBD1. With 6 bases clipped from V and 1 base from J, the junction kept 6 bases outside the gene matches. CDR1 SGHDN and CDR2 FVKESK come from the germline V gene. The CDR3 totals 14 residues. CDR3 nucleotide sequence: TGTGCCAGCAGGTTCGGGACAGAATCCTACGAGCAGTACTTC. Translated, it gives CASRFGTESYEQYF.

The CDR3 spells CASTGDSYEQYF. The CDR3 DNA is TGTGCCAGTACAGGGGACTCCTACGAGCAGTACTTC. J is TRBJ2-7 and V is TRBV19, with a possible D match to TRBD1 (6 bases). This CDR3 has 12 residues. Germline CDR1 reads LNHDA; CDR2 reads SQIVND (reference sequence). V shed 7 bases and J shed 0 bases, with 7 bases lying between them.

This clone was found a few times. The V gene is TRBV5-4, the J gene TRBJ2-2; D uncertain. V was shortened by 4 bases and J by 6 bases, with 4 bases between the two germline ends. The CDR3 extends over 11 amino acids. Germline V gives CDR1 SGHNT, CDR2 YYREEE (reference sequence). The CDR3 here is CASSLPGELFF. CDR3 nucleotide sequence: TGTGCCAGCAGCCTTCCCGGGGAGCTGTTTTTT. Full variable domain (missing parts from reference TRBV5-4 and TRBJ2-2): ETGVTQSPTHLIKTRGQQVTLRCSSQSGHNTVSWYQQALGQGPQFIFQYYREEENGRGNFPPRFSGLQFPNYSSELNVNALELDDSALYLCASSLPGELFFGEGSRLTVL.

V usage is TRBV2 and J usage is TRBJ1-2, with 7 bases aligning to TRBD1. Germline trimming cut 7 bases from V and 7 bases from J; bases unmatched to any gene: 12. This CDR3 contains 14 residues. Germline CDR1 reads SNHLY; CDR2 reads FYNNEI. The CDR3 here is CASIRDRAYGGYTF. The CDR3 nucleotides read TGTGCCAGCATCCGAGACAGGGCCTATGGTGGCTACACCTTC.

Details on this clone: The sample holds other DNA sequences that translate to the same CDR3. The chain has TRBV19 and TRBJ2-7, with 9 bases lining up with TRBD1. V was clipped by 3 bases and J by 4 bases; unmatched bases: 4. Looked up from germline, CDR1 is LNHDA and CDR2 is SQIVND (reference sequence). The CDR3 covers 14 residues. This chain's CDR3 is CASSIGTGSYEQYF. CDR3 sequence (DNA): TGTGCCAGTAGTATTGGGACAGGGAGTTACGAGCAGTACTTC.

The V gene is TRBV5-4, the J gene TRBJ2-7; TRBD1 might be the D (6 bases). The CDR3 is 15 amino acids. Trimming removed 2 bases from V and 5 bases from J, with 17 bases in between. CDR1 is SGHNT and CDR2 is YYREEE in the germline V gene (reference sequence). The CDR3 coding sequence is TGTGCCAGCAGCTTAGCGCAGGGGAGAATGGACGAGCAGTACTTC. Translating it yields CASSLAQGRMDEQYF.

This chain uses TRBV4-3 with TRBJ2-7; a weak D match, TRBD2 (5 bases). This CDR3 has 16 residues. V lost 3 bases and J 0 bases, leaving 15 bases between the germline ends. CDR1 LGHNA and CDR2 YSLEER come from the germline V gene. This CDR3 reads CASSQNPGNPSYEQYF. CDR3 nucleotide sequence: TGCGCCAGCAGCCAGAACCCCGGGAATCCCTCCTACGAGCAGTACTTC.